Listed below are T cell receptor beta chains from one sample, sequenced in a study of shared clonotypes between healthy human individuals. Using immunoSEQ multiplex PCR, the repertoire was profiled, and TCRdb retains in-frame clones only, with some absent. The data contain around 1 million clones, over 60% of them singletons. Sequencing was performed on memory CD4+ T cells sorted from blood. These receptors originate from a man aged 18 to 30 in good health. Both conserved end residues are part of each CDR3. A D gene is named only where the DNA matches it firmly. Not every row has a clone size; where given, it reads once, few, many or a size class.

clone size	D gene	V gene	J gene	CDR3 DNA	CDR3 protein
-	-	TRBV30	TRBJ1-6	TGTGCCTGGAGCAGGTCAGGAGGTAATTCACCCCTCCACTTT	CAWSRSGGNSPLHF
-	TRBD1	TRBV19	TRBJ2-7	TGTGCCAGTAGTCCCCGGATGGGGACAGCCATTGACGAGCAGTACTTC	CASSPRMGTAIDEQYF
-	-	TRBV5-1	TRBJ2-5	TGCGCCAGCAGCCCAGGGAAAGAGACCCAGTACTTC	CASSPGKETQYF
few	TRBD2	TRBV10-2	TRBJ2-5	TGCGCCAGCAGTGATGGAGCGGGAGTAATTGAGACCCAGTACTTC	CASSDGAGVIETQYF
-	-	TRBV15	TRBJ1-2	TGTGCCACCAGCAGAGAGGGGCGGTCGCCCGATGGCTACACCTTC	CATSREGRSPDGYTF
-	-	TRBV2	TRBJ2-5	TGTGCCAGCAGTGGGCAGGCTACAGGAGAGACCCAGTACTTC	CASSGQATGETQYF
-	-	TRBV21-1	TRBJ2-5	TGTGCCAGCAGCCAGGGTCAGGAGGGCCAAGAGACCCAGTACTTC	CASSQGQEGQETQYF
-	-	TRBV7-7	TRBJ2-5	TGTGCTAGCAGCTTAGGGCAGGGGGGTCTCGAGACCCAGTACTTC	CASSLGQGGLETQYF
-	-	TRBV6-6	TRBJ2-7	TGTGCCAGCAGTTACAACGACAGAATCTACGAGCAGTACTTC	CASSYNDRIYEQYF
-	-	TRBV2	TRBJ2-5	TGTGCCAGCGTTCAGAGCGGCGAGACCCAGTACTTC	CASVQSGETQYF
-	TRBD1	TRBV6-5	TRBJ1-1	TGTGCCAGCAGGACCCTGACAGGGCGGAACACTGAAGCTTTCTTT	CASRTLTGRNTEAFF